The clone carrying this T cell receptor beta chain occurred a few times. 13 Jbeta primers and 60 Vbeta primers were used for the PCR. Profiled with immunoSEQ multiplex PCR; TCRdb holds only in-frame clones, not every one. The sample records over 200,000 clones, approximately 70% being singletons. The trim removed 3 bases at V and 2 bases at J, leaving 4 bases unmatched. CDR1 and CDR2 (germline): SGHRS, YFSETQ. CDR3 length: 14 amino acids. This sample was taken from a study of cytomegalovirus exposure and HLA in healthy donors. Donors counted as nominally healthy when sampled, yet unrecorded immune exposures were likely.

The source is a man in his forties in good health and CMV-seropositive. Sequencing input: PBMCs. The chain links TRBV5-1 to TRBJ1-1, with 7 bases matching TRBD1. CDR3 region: CASSYDRANTEAFF. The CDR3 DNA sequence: TGCGCCAGCAGCTATGACAGGGCCAACACTGAAGCTTTCTTT.